The following is a T cell receptor beta chain sequence with its context. This clone was seen a few times. The antigen this receptor binds is unknown. No base quality information exists; no much larger clone differs at one position. V is shortened by 3 bases, J by 5 bases, and the region joining them spans 17 bases. Via the germline V gene, CDR1 is MDHEN and CDR2 SYDVKM. Counted from cysteine to phenylalanine, this CDR3 has 15 amino acids. Kept here is only the CDR3 DNA, which spans 45 bases and is read in frame from base 1. All of the isolated RNA was reverse transcribed with the High Capacity cDNA Reverse Transcription Kit, so expressed TCRB transcripts were sequenced. Deep immunoSEQ sequencing was performed on naive, central memory and regulatory T cell samples, with an average of roughly 3.3 million total reads per sample. After sorted cells were lysed in RLT buffer, RNA was extracted with DNase-treated RNeasy Micro or Mini kits, with the choice depending on cell number. To prevent cross-contamination, every cell subset was processed on its own, while patient and healthy donor samples were processed together. TCRB sequences were amplified from cDNA with the immunoSEQ multiplex PCR, producing 87-bp fragments spanning the CDR3 region. Sequencing of the amplicons was done on the Illumina HiSeq platform. Processing in the source paper ran as follows. Synthetic template baselines were used to correct PCR bias computationally, reads within Hamming distance 2 were collapsed together, and singletons that could not be merged were discarded. Reads were aligned against IMGT so that V, D and J genes, CDR3 length and insertions or deletions at six rearrangement sites could be assigned. Clonotype counts were normalized to sorted cell number within each subset before computing true diversity and Gini coefficients with the tcR R package. Repertoire sharing was quantified using the overlap coefficient calculated on TCRB nucleotide sequences. The source is immuneACCESS, and TCRdb retained only in-frame sequences with V and J called. Part of the clones is not carried over; for the studies checked, unresolved V genes explain less than half of this, and the remainder is unexplained. V, J and clone size are taken as reported in that table, and D and trimming were inferred from the DNA itself. This sample holds approximately 170,000 clones; approximately 8% were observed only once. Of the sample, approximately 0.54% is held by the ten largest clones.

From each donor, a single peripheral blood sample of about 100 mL on average was drawn into heparinised tubes. Naive, central memory, regulatory and stem cell-like memory CD4+ T cells were sorted on a BD FACSAria II using a panel including CD45RO, CCR7, CD25, CD127, CD95 and CD27. Purity was above 95% for every sorted population. PBMCs were isolated right away by Lymphoprep density gradient centrifugation and were stained directly, without culture. So that batch effects would be minimized, each experiment stained and sorted samples in pairs, pairing one healthy donor with one patient. The data stem from a study of beta chain features in type 1 diabetes (dated by TCRdb to about 2018). At the level of the whole study: Patients and healthy donors did not differ in mean age, gender distribution, total cell number or subset yield. Whereas all 30 or so donors provided naive and central memory subsets, regulatory and stem cell-like memory subsets were isolated from just 8 patients and about eight healthy donors. In the study, recently diagnosed type 1 diabetes patients and matched healthy donors were compared on the TCRB repertoires of their sorted circulating CD4+ T cell subsets. A total of around 100 million sorted cells were examined across all samples, and RNA yield correlated strongly with the number of cells per subset. On the study overall, not on this receptor specifically: HLA sub-analyses involved small numbers of individuals, so any influence of HLA type on TCRB rearrangement remained unresolved. PCR might favor shorter templates, but patient and control samples were amplified and corrected together, so any skew would affect both groups equally. Naive, central memory and regulatory TCRB repertoires appeared to be more alike among patients than among healthy donors. At VDJ recombination sites, type 1 diabetes patients had fewer insertions and more deleted nucleotides, which implies abnormalities in thymic rearrangement. Sequencing cDNA rather than genomic DNA could over-represent highly expressing activated cells, although activation and CD3 levels did not differ between groups. A moderate but significant shortening of TCRB CDR3 length was observed in type 1 diabetes patients in all four CD4+ subsets.

The sequence joins TRBV28 to TRBJ2-7; the D gene is perhaps TRBD2, on 5 matching bases. The sample consisted of central memory CD4+ T cells from blood. The source of this sequence is a man between 18 and 35 years old with type 1 diabetes. The CDR3 region reads CASSLSLDVFHEQYF. The nucleotide sequence reads as follows: TGTGCCAGCAGTTTGTCACTAGACGTCTTCCACGAGCAGTACTTC.